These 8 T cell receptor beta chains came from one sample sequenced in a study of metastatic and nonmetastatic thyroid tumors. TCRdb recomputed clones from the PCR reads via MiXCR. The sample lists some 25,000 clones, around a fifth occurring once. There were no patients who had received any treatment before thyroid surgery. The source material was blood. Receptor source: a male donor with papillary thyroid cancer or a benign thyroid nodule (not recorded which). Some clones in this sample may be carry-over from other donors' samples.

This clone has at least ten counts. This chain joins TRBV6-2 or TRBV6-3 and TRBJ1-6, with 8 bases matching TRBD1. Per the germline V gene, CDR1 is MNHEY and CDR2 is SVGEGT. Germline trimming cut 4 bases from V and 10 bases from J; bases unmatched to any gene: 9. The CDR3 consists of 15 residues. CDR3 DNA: TGTGCCAGCAGTTCCTCGGACAGGGAGAGCTCACCCCTCCACTTT. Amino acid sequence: CASSSSDRESSPLHF.

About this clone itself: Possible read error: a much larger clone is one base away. The DNA of the CDR3 is TGCAGCGTTGAGCATAATCCGAACACTGAAGCTTTCTTT. Translation: CSVEHNPNTEAFF. This chain links TRBV29-1 with TRBJ1-1; D call uncertain. The CDR3 contains 13 residues. Trimming shortened V by 3 bases and J by 1 base, and 9 bases separated the two germline ends. The V gene's germline CDR1 is SQVTM and CDR2 ANQGSEA.

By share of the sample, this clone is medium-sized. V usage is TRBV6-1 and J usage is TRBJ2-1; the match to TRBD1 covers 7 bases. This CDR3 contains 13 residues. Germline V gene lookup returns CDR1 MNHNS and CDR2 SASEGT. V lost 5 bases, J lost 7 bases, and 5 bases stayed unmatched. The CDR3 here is CASSSLQGNEQFF. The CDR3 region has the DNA TGTGCCAGCAGTTCCCTACAGGGGAATGAGCAGTTCTTC.

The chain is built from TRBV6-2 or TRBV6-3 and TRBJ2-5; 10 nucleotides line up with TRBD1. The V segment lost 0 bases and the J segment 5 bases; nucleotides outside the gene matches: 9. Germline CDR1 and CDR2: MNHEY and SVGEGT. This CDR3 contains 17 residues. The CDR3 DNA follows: TGTGCCAGCAGTTACTCGACAGGGACAGGGGTCGAGGAGACCCAGTACTTC. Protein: CASSYSTGTGVEETQYF.

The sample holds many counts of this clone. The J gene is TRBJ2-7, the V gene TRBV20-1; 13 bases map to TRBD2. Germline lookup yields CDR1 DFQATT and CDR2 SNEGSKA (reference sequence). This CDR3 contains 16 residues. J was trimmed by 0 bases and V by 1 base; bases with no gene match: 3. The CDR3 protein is CSARGGLAGSSYEQYF. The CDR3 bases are TGCAGTGCTAGAGGGGGACTAGCGGGGAGCTCCTACGAGCAGTACTTC.

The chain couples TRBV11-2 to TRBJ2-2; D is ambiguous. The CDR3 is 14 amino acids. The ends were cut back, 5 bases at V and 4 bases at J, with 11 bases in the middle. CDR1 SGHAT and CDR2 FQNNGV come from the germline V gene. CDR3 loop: CASSLGWRTGELFF. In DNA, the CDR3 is TGTGCCAGCAGCCTCGGGTGGCGCACCGGGGAGCTGTTTTTT.

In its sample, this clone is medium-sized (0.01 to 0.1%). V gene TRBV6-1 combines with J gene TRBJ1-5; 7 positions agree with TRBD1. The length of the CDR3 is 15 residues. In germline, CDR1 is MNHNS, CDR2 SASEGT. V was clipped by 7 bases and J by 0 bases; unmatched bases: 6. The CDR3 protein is CASIRGQYSNQPQHF. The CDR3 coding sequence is TGTGCCAGCATTAGGGGACAGTATAGCAATCAGCCCCAGCATTTT.

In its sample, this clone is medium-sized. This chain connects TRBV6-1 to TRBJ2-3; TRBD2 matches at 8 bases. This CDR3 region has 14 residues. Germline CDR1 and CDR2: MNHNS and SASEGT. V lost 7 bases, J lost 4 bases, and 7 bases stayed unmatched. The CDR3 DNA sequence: TGTGCCAGCACGGGGGGGCTCGAGGCAGATACGCAGTATTTT. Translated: CASTGGLEADTQYF.